Given below is one T cell receptor (beta chain) in context. Antigen: not known. This entry belongs to a study of cytomegalovirus exposure and HLA in healthy donors. PCR amplification relied on 60 Vbeta primers (plus 13 Jbeta primers). The assay was immunoSEQ multiplex PCR, and TCRdb's table has in-frame clones only and misses some. This sample contains 55,000 to 85,000 clones. Study-level results: Follow-up analysis later connected one missense variant in DCLRE1C with trimming of TCR beta V- and J-genes. Rare TCR sequences dominated, though some public TCRs recurred in many donors. Clonal expansion was found to be greater in HLA-associated TCR beta chains than in equally common others in a later analysis. Later analysis reportedly placed an Asian-associated ancestry cluster below the roughly 680-donor mean in N-insertions.

The CDR3 spans 15 residues. Germline V gene lookup returns CDR1 LNHDA and CDR2 SQIVND (reference sequence). Trimming removed 5 bases at V and 1 base at J, with 11 bases between. What was sequenced was PBMCs. The chain is built from TRBV19 and TRBJ1-4, with D unresolved. This receptor was taken from a woman between 25 and 40 years old in good health and CMV-seronegative. The CDR3 here is CASSVLQRTNEKLFF. The CDR3 DNA reads TGTGCCAGTAGTGTCTTACAGAGAACTAATGAAAAACTGTTTTTT.